The rows below give T cell receptor beta chains drawn from one sample of a study of T cells in Graves' hyperthyroidism and ophthalmopathy. A single record per CDR3 protein comes from TCRdb applying MiXCR to the multiplex PCR reads. The profile shows some 490,000 distinct CDR3 sequences, 20% to 25% of them singletons. Sequenced: blood. The receptors here all came from a woman aged 70-85 years with Graves' ophthalmopathy. Both conserved end residues are trimmed from each CDR3. Where a row states a size, it is once, few, many or the class of an expanded clone; other rows omit it.

size	V	CDR3
many	TRBV20-1	SAGGLGGTGELF
few	TRBV20-1	SASGAQGQVSYNEQF
many	TRBV11-2	ASSKREGSFYEQY
few	TRBV27	ASRAADRYEQY
.	TRBV6-1	ASSKGQVNQPQH
.	TRBV10-3	AISEPRGSVTGELF
.	TRBV9	ASSAPGLYGYT
.	TRBV20-1	SARGRRLTGELF
few	TRBV5-1	ASSGGGDGETQY
few	TRBV29-1	SVGFKAGASYEQY
.	TRBV12-5	ASDLAPGRFAF
.	TRBV3-1	ASSLRTVGTDTQY
.	TRBV19	ASSLTGTGLDEQY
.	TRBV11-2	ASSLSSHGQYTYEQY
.	TRBV7-2	ASSAPFLGYEQY
.	TRBV24-1	ATSDLGGFQASEQF
many	TRBV11-2	ASSLAGTNNEQF
few	TRBV27	ASSPRGAQETQY
few	TRBV12-3/TRBV12-4	ASSLTNGGGH
.	TRBV6-1	ASSPGLAALTYNEQF
.	TRBV6-1	ASSEVGQTSPLH
.	TRBV20-1	SARPADRSSYNSPLH
few	TRBV20-1	SARTSNQPQH
.	TRBV28	ASSTQGVGSQPQH
many	TRBV24-1	ATSDVTGYEQY
few	TRBV5-8	ASGGRDKNIQY
few	TRBV9	ASSSIRSGNTIY
.	TRBV19	ASSTWTRTGGRNGELF
few	TRBV11-1	ASSFGGSNSPLH
many	TRBV6-5	ASSYSKTGLAANYEQY
many	TRBV7-8	ASSFPRGRELF
few	TRBV27	ASRMAGSNQPQH
.	TRBV20-1	SALAGGGGVQY
once	TRBV28	ASSPTGTSGYSSYNEQF
.	TRBV6-1	AIKAGGSHGYT
.	TRBV5-4	ASSKHGKKLF
few	TRBV7-2	ASSLVGTGPYEQY
.	TRBV9	ASSGGTAEREKLF
many	TRBV19	ASSPHLRGTEAF
.	TRBV10-1	ASTPTRAGELF
few	TRBV7-2	ASSPMGGAQPQH
few	TRBV5-8	ASSLRLAGGEQF
few	TRBV9	ASSARQGWDEQY
few	TRBV6-2/TRBV6-3	AGSIQGNQPQH
.	TRBV6-4	ARKMDRGCNQPQH
.	TRBV20-1	SARALGRGSHEQY
few	TRBV25-1	ASQKSAGTNTGELF
.	TRBV30	AWSVRGRNRPEAF
many	TRBV11-2	ASSLGGRETQY
few	TRBV5-1	ASSLGLAGVKGTDTQY
.	TRBV7-2	ASSLVAGNSGNTIY
few	TRBV11-2	ASSSRRTPTEF
.	TRBV12-3/TRBV12-4	ASSPSGGVHYEQY
.	TRBV12-3/TRBV12-4	ASSLQDRGSEKLF
.	TRBV25-1	ASSGGRIQY